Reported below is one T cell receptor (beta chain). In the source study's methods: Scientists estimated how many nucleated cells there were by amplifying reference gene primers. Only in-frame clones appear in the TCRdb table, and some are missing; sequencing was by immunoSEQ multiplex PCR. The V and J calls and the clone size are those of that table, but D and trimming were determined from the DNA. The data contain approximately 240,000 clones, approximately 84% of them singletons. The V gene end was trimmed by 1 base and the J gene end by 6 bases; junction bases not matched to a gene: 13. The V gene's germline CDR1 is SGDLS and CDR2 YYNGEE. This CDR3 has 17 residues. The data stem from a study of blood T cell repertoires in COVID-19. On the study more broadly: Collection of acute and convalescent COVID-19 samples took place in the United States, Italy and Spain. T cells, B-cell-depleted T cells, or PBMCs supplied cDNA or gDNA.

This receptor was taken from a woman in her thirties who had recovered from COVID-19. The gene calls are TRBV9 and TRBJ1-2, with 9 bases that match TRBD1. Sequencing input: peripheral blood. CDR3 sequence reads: CASSVSETGGIKHGYTF. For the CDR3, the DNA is TGTGCCAGCAGCGTATCCGAGACAGGGGGAATCAAGCATGGCTACACCTTC.